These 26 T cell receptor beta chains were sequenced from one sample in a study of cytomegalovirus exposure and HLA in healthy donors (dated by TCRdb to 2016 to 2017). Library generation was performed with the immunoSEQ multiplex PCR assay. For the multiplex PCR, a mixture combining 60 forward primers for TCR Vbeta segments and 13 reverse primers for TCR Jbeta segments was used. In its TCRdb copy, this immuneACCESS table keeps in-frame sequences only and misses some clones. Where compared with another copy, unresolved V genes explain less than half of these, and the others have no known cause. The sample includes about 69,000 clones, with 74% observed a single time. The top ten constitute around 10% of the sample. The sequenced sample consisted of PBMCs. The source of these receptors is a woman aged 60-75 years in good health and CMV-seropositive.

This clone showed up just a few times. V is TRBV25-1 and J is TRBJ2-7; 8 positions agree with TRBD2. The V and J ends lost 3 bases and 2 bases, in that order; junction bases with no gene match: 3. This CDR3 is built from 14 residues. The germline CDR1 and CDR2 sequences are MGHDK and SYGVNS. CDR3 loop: CASSDTSGTYEQYF. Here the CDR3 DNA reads TGTGCCAGCAGTGATACTAGCGGAACCTACGAGCAGTACTTC.

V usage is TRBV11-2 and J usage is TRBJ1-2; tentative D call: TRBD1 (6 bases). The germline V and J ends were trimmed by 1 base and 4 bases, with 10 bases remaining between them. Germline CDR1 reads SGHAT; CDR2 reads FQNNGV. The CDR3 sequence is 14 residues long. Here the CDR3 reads CASSLGTEGYGYTF. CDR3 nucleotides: TGTGCCAGCAGCTTAGGGACAGAGGGCTATGGCTACACCTTC. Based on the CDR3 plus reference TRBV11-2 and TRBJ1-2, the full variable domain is EAGVAQSPRYKIIEKRQSVAFWCNPISGHATLYWYQQILGQGPKLLIQFQNNGVVDDSQLPKDRFSAERLKGVDSTLKIQPAKLEDSAVYLCASSLGTEGYGYTFGSGTRLTVV.

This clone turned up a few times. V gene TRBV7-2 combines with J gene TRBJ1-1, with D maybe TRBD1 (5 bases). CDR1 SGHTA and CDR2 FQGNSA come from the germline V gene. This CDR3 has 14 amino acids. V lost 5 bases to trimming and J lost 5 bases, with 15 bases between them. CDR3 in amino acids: CASSATQGRTEAFF. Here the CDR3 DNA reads TGTGCCAGCAGCGCTACCCAGGGAAGAACTGAAGCTTTCTTT. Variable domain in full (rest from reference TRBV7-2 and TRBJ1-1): GAGVSQSPSNKVTEKGKDVELRCDPISGHTALYWYRQSLGQGLEFLIYFQGNSAPDKSGLPSDRFSAERTGGSVSTLTIQRTQQEDSAVYLCASSATQGRTEAFFGQGTRLTVV.

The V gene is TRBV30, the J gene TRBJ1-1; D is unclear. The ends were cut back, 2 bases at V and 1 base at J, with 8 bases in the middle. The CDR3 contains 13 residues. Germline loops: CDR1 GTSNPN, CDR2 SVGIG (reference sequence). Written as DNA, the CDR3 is TGTGCCTGGAGTTCAACAGAGAACACTGAAGCTTTCTTT. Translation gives CAWSSTENTEAFF.

CDR3 DNA sequence: TGTGCCTGGAGGGCCCCGGGGGTCGGCATGAACACTGAAGCTTTCTTT. Translated, it gives CAWRAPGVGMNTEAFF. The rearrangement uses TRBV30 and TRBJ1-1, with D perhaps TRBD1 (5 bases). Germline values: CDR1 GTSNPN, CDR2 SVGIG (reference sequence). This CDR3 is built from 16 residues. Trimming took off 3 bases at V and 0 bases at J, with 17 bases between the two ends.

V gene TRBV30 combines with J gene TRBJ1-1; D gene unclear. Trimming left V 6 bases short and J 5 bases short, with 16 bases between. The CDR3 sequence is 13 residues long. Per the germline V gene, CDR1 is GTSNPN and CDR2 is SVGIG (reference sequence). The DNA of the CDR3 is TGTGCCTGCTGTGTTTCGGTGCGGACTGAAGCTTTCTTT. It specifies CACCVSVRTEAFF.

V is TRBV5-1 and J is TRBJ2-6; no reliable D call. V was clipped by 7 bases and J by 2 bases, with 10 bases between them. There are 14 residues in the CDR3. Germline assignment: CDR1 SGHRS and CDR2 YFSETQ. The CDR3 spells CASAENPGANVLTF. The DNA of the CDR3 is TGCGCCAGCGCCGAGAACCCTGGGGCCAACGTCCTGACTTTC.

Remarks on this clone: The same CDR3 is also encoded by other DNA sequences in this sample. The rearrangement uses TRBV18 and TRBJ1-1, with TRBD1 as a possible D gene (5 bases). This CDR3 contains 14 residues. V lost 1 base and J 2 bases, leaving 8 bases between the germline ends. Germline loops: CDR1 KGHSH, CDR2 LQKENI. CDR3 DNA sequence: TGTGCCAGCTCACCACAGGGGCTCAACACTGAAGCTTTCTTT. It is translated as CASSPQGLNTEAFF.

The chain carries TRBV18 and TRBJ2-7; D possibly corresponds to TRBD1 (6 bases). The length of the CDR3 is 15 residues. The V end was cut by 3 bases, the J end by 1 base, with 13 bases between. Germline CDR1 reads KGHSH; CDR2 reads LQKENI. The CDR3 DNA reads TGTGCCAGCTCACCCCGACGACAGGCGTCCTACGAGCAGTACTTC. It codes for CASSPRRQASYEQYF.

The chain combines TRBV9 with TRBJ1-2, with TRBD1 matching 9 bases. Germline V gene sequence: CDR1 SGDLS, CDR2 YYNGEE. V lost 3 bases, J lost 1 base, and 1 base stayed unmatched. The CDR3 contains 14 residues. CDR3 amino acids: CASSAGQGNYGYTF. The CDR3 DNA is TGTGCCAGCAGCGCGGGACAGGGTAACTATGGCTACACCTTC. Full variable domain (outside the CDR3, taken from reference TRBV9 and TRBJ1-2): DSGVTQTPKHLITATGQRVTLRCSPRSGDLSVYWYQQSLDQGLQFLIQYYNGEERAKGNILERFSAQQFPDLHSELNLSSLELGDSALYFCASSAGQGNYGYTFGSGTRLTVV.

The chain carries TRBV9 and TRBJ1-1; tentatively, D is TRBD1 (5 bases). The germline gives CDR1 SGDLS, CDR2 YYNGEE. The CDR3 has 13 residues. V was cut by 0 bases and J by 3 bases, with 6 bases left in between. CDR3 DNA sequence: TGTGCCAGCAGCGTAGGGGGGGACACTGAAGCTTTCTTT. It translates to CASSVGGDTEAFF.

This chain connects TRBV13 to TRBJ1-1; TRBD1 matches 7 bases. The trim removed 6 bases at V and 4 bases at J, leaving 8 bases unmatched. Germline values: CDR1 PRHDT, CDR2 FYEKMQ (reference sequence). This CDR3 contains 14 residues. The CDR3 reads CASRTQGPGTEAFF. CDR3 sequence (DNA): TGTGCCAGCAGGACACAGGGGCCGGGCACTGAAGCTTTCTTT.

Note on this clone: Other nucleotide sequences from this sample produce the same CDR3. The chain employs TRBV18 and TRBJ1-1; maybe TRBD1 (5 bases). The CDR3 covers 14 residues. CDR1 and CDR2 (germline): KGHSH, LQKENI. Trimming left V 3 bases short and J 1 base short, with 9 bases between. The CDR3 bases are TGTGCCAGCTCACCCAGGCAGGGGAACACTGAAGCTTTCTTT. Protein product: CASSPRQGNTEAFF.

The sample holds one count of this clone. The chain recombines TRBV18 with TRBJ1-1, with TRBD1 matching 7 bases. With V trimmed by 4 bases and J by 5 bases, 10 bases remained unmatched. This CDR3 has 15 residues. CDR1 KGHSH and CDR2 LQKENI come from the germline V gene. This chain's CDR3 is CASSQSGTVGTEAFF. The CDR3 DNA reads TGTGCCAGCTCACAGTCCGGGACAGTGGGGACTGAAGCTTTCTTT.

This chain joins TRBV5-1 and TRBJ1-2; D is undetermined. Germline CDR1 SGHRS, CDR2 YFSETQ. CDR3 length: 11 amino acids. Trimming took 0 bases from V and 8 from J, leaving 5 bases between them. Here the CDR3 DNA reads TGCGCCAGCAGCTTGGGAGGAGGCTACACCTTC. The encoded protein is CASSLGGGYTF.

CDR3 sequence (DNA): TGCGCCAGCAGCGGACAGGGGCCCTCCTACGAGCAGTACTTC. The encoded protein is CASSGQGPSYEQYF. The chain is built from TRBV5-1 and TRBJ2-7; 9 positions match TRBD1. V shed 4 bases, J shed 0 bases, and the junction held 2 bases outside the gene matches. The germline gives CDR1 SGHRS, CDR2 YFSETQ. The CDR3 totals 14 residues.

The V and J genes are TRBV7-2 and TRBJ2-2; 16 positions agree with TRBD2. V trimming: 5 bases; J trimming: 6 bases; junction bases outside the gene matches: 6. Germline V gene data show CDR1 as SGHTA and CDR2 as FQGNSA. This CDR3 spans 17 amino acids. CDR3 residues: CASSPWGLAGGAGELFF. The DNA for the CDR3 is TGTGCCAGCAGCCCTTGGGGACTAGCGGGAGGGGCCGGGGAGCTGTTTTTT.

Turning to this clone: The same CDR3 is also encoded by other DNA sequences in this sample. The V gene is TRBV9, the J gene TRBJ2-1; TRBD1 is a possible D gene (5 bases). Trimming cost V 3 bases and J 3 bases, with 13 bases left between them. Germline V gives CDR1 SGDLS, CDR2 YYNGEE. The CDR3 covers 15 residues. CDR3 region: CASSAQGGYYNEQFF. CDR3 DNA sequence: TGTGCCAGCAGCGCCCAGGGCGGATACTACAATGAGCAGTTCTTC. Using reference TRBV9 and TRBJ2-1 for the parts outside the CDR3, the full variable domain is DSGVTQTPKHLITATGQRVTLRCSPRSGDLSVYWYQQSLDQGLQFLIQYYNGEERAKGNILERFSAQQFPDLHSELNLSSLELGDSALYFCASSAQGGYYNEQFFGPGTRLTVL.

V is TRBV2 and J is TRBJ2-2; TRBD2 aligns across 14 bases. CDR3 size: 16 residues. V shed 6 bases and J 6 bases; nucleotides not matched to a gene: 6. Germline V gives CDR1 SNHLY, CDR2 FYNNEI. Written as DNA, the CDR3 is TGTGCCAGCAGCCTGACTAGCGGGGGGGCGGCCGGGGAGCTGTTTTTT. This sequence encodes CASSLTSGGAAGELFF.

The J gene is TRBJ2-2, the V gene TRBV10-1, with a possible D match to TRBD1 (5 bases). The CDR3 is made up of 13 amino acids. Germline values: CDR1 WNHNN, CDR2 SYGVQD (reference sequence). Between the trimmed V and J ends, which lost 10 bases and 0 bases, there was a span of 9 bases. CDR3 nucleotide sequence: TGCGCCACTGGACACACGAACACCGGGGAGCTGTTTTTT. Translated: CATGHTNTGELFF.

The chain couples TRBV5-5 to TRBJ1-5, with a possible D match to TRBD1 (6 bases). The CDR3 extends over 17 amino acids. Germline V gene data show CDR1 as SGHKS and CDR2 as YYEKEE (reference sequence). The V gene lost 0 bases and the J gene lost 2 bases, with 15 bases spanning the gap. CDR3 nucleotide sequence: TGTGCCAGCAGCTTGGCCTGGGACACGCGAGGCAATCAGCCCCAGCATTTT. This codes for CASSLAWDTRGNQPQHF.

CDR3 residues: CASSDRDRGLEQYF. DNA of the CDR3: TGTGCCAGCAGTGACCGGGACAGGGGGCTCGAGCAGTACTTC. The V gene is TRBV6-5, the J gene TRBJ2-7, with 12 bases aligning to TRBD1. With V trimmed by 5 bases and J by 6 bases, 5 bases remained unmatched. The length of the CDR3 is 14 residues. Germline CDR1 and CDR2: MNHEY and SVGAGI.

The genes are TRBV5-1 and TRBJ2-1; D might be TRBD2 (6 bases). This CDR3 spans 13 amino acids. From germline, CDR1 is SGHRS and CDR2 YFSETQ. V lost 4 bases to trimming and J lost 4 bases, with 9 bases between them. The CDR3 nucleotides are TGCGCCAGCAGCCCCGGGACTTACAATGAGCAGTTCTTC. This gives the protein CASSPGTYNEQFF.

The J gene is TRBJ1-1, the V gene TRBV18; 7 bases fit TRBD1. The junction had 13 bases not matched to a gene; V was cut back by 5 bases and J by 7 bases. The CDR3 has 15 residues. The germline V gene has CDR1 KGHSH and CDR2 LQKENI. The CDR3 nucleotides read TGTGCCAGCTCAATCCAAAGAACAGGGGCGGATGAAGCTTTCTTT. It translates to CASSIQRTGADEAFF.

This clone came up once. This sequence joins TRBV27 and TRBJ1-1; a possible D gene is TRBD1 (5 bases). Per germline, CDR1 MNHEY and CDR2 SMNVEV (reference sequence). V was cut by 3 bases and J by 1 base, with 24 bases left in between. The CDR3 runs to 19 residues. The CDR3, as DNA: TGTGCCAGCAGTTTGCCGGGGGATCCACCAGACAAGCGGAACACTGAAGCTTTCTTT. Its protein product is CASSLPGDPPDKRNTEAFF.

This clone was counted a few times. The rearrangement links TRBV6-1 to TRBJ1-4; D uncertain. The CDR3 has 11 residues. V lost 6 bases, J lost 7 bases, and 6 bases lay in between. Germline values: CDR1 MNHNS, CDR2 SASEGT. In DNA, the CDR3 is TGTGCCAGCAGATGGGCTGAAAAACTGTTTTTT. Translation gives CASRWAEKLFF.